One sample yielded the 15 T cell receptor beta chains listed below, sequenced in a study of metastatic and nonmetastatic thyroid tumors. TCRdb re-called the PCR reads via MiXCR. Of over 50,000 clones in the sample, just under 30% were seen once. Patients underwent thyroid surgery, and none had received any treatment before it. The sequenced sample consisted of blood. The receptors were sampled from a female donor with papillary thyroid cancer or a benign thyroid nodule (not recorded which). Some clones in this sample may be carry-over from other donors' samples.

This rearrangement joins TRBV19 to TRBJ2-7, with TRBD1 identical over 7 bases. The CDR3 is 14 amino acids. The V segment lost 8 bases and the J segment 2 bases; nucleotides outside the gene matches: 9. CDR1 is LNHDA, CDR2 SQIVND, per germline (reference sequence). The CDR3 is CASFGGQPPYEQYF. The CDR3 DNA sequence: TGTGCCAGTTTTGGGGGACAGCCACCCTACGAGCAGTACTTC.

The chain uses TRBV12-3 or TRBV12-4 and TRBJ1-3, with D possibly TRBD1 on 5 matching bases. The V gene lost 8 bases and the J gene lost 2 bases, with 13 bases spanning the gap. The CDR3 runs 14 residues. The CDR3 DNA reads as TGTGCCAGCTGTCCGGCGGGGGCTGGAAACACCATATATTTT. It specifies CASCPAGAGNTIYF.

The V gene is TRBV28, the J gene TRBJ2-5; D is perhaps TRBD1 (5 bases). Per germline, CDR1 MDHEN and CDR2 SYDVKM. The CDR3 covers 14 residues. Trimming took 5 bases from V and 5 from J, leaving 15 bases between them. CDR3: CASSPPGLRETQYF. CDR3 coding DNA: TGTGCCAGCAGTCCCCCAGGGTTAAGGGAGACCCAGTACTTC.

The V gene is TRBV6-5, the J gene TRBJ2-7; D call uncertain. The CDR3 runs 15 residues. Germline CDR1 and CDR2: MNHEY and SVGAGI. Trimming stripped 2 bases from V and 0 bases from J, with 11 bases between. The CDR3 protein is CASSYTPVGSYEQYF. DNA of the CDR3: TGTGCCAGCAGTTACACCCCGGTTGGCTCCTACGAGCAGTACTTC.

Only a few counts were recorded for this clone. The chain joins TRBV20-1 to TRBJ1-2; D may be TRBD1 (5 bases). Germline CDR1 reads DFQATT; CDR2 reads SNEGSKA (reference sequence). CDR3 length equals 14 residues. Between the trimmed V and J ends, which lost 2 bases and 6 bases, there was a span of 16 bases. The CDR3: CSARPVGGLDGYTF. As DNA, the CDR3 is TGCAGTGCTAGACCCGTTGGGGGTTTGGATGGCTACACCTTC.

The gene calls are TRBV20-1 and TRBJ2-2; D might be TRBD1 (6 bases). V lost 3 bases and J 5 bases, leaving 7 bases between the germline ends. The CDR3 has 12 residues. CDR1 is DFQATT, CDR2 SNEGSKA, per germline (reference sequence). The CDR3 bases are TGCAGTGCTAGGAGGGGGACCGGGGAGCTGTTTTTT. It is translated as CSARRGTGELFF.

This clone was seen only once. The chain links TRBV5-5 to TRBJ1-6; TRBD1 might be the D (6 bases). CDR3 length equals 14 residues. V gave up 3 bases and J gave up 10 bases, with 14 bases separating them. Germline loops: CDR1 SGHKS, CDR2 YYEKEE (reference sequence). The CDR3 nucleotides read TGTGCCAGCAGCTCACCTGGGGGCTGGTCACCCCTCCACTTT. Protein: CASSSPGGWSPLHF.

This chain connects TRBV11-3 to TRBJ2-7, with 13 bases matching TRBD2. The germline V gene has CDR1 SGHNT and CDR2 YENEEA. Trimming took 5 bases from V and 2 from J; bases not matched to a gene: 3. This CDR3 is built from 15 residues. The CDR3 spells CASSPTSGGAYEQYF. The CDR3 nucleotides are TGTGCCAGCAGCCCTACTAGCGGGGGGGCCTACGAGCAGTACTTC.

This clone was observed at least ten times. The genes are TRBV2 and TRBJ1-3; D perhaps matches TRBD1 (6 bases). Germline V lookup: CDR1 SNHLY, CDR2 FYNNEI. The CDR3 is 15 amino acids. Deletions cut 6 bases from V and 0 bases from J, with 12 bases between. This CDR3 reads CASSRQDLSGNTIYF. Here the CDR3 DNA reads TGTGCCAGCAGCAGACAGGACCTCTCTGGAAACACCATATATTTT. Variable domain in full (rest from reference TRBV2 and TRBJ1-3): EPEVTQTPSHQVTQMGQEVILRCVPISNHLYFYWYRQILGQKVEFLVSFYNNEISEKSEIFDDQFSVERPDGSNFTLKIRSTKLEDSAMYFCASSRQDLSGNTIYFGEGSWLTVV.

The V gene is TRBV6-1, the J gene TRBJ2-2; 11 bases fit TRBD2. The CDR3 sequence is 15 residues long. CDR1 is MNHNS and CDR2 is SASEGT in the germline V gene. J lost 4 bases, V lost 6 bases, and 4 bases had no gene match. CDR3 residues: CASRLAGAATGELFF. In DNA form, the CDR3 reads TGTGCCAGCAGACTAGCGGGAGCGGCCACCGGGGAGCTGTTTTTT.

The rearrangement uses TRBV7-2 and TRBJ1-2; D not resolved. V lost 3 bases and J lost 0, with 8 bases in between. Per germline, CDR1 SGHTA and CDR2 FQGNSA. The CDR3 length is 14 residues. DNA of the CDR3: TGTGCCAGCAGCTTCGTAAGTACTAACTATGGCTACACCTTC. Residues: CASSFVSTNYGYTF.

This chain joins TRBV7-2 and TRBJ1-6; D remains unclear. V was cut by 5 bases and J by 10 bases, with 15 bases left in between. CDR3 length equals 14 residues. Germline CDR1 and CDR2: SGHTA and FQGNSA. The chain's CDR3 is CASSTLRFGSPLHF. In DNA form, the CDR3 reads TGTGCCAGCAGCACTTTACGGTTCGGGTCACCCCTCCACTTT.

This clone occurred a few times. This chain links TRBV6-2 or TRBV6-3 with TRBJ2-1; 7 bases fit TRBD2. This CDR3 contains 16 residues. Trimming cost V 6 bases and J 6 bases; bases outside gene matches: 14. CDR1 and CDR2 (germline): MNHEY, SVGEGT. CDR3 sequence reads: CASRSLTSDRGNEQFF. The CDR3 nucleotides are TGTGCCAGCAGGTCCCTAACTAGCGATCGGGGCAATGAGCAGTTCTTC.

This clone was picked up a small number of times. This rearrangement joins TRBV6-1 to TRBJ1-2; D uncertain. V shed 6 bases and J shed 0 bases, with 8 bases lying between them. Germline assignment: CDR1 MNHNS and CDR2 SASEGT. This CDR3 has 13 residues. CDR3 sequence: CASRQESNYGYTF. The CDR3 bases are TGTGCCAGCAGGCAAGAGTCTAACTATGGCTACACCTTC.

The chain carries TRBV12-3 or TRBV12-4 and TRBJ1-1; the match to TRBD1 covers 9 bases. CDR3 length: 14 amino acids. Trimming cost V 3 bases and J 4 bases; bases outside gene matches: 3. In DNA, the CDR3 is TGTGCCAGCAGTTTCCGGGACAGGGCCACTGAAGCTTTCTTT. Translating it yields CASSFRDRATEAFF.